These 27 T cell receptor beta chains were all obtained from the same sample, sequenced in a study of T cells in Graves' hyperthyroidism and ophthalmopathy. RNA transcripts yielded amplified TCR beta CDR3 regions. Primed by the HTBI set, a first-round RT-PCR was run on the TCR CDR3. TCRdb recomputed calls from the multiplex PCR reads with MiXCR, one row per CDR3 protein. This sample has 500,000 to 800,000 distinct CDR3 sequences, with about 15% found just once. The specimen was blood. Receptors originate from a woman aged 50 to 60 with Graves' ophthalmopathy.

The V call is TRBV14, the J call TRBJ2-4, with TRBD1 matching over 7 bases. The germline V gene has CDR1 SGHDN and CDR2 FVKESK. The CDR3 has 14 amino acids. Losses at the gene ends were 4 bases for V and 7 bases for J; bases not matched to a gene: 7. The CDR3 nucleotides are TGTGCCAGCAGCCTCCGGGACAGAGGGAACATTCAGTACTTC. It is translated as CASSLRDRGNIQYF.

With respect to this clonotype: Sequence at one end of the junction differs from germline and may be a read error. The chain uses TRBV6-1 and TRBJ1-2; D might be TRBD1 (5 bases). The germline V gene has CDR1 MNHNS and CDR2 SASEGT. CDR3 length: 12 residues. CDR3 amino acids: CASRPRGRTYTF. CDR3 nucleotides: TGCGCCAGCAGACCCCGGGGCCGGACCTACACCTTC.

Concerning this clonotype itself: Given a much more abundant clone one base away, this may be a read error. Lacking the conserved final phenylalanine or tryptophan, this CDR3 likely reflects a read error. The J gene is TRBJ2-7, the V gene TRBV5-5; no clear D. The CDR3 loop spans 11 amino acids. Per germline, CDR1 SGHKS and CDR2 YYEKEE (reference sequence). Trimming removed 1 base from V and 7 bases from J, with 6 bases in between. CDR3 sequence reads: CASSLRLEQYL. The CDR3 DNA is TGTGCCAGCAGCTTGCGTTTAGAGCAGTACCTC.

The chain has TRBV19 and TRBJ1-2; the D is unclear. V lost 2 bases and J 2 bases, leaving 6 bases between the germline ends. The CDR3 has 13 amino acids. Germline-derived CDR1 and CDR2 are LNHDA and SQIVND (reference sequence). Written as DNA, the CDR3 is TGTGCCAGTAGTATATTGGCAAACTATGGCTACACCTTC. Protein product: CASSILANYGYTF.

This clonotype appeared many times. The chain couples TRBV27 to TRBJ2-1; TRBD1 aligns across 11 bases. The CDR3 has 16 amino acids. V lost 5 bases, J lost 6 bases, and 9 bases stayed unmatched. Germline CDR1 MNHEY, CDR2 SMNVEV (reference sequence). CDR3 region: CASSHGTGGGFNEQFF. The CDR3 DNA is TGTGCCAGCAGTCATGGGACAGGGGGAGGATTCAATGAGCAGTTCTTC.

There are many counts of this clonotype. The chain couples TRBV7-2 to TRBJ2-7, with 9 positions matching TRBD1. The CDR3 runs 15 residues. The V gene end was trimmed by 5 bases and the J gene end by 3 bases; junction bases not matched to a gene: 8. CDR1 is SGHTA, CDR2 FQGNSA, per germline. CDR3 protein: CASSTDRGNVYEQYF. CDR3 in DNA: TGTGCCAGCAGCACAGACAGGGGGAATGTCTACGAGCAGTACTTC.

The rearrangement uses TRBV2 and TRBJ1-1, with D possibly matching TRBD1 (5 bases). CDR1 is SNHLY and CDR2 is FYNNEI in the germline V gene. The V and J ends lost 7 bases and 12 bases respectively, with 15 bases between them. The CDR3 runs 11 residues. The CDR3 spells CASIMVGVPFF. The DNA for the CDR3 is TGTGCCAGCATTATGGTGGGGGTTCCTTTCTTT.

The chain carries TRBV11-2 and TRBJ2-7; the match to TRBD2 covers 10 bases. V trimming: 5 bases; J trimming: 4 bases; junction bases outside the gene matches: 8. The germline gives CDR1 SGHAT, CDR2 FQNNGV. The CDR3 loop spans 15 amino acids. CDR3 in amino acids: CASSMTLAGAYEQYF. In DNA form, the CDR3 reads TGTGCCAGCAGCATGACCCTAGCGGGAGCGTACGAGCAGTACTTC.

In this sample, this clonotype turned up many times. The chain uses TRBV2 and TRBJ1-2; the D gene is possibly TRBD1 (6 bases). Trimming removed 9 bases at V and 2 bases at J, with 13 bases between. The CDR3 contains 13 residues. Germline CDR1 is SNHLY and CDR2 is FYNNEI. The CDR3 reads CASTQGRNYGYTF. The CDR3 region has the DNA TGTGCCAGTACCCAGGGGCGGAACTATGGCTACACCTTC. The complete variable domain, with remaining parts taken from reference TRBV2 and TRBJ1-2, reads EPEVTQTPSHQVTQMGQEVILRCVPISNHLYFYWYRQILGQKVEFLVSFYNNEISEKSEIFDDQFSVERPDGSNFTLKIRSTKLEDSAMYFCASTQGRNYGYTFGSGTRLTVV.

This clonotype came up a few times. The gene calls are TRBV27 and TRBJ2-1; 7 bases map to TRBD2. The germline V gene encodes CDR1 MNHEY and CDR2 SMNVEV (reference sequence). The CDR3 extends over 15 amino acids. The junction had 12 bases not matched to a gene; V was cut back by 7 bases and J by 6 bases. CDR3 residues: CASTSSGPTFNEQFF. In DNA, the CDR3 is TGTGCCAGCACCTCTAGCGGACCCACATTCAATGAGCAGTTCTTC.

The sample holds many counts of this clonotype. V gene TRBV7-3 combines with J gene TRBJ2-1; 8 positions match TRBD2. The V and J ends lost 5 bases and 0 bases, in that order; junction bases with no gene match: 15. The CDR3 is 19 residues long. The germline CDR1 and CDR2 sequences are SGHTA and FQGTGA. CDR3: CASSPHLWTSPSSYNEQFF. The CDR3 coding sequence is TGTGCCAGCAGCCCTCATCTATGGACTAGCCCTAGCTCCTACAATGAGCAGTTCTTC.

A few counts support this clonotype. The chain uses TRBV28 and TRBJ1-5, with TRBD1 matching 11 bases. The junction had 7 bases not matched to a gene; V was cut back by 5 bases and J by 7 bases. In germline, CDR1 is MDHEN, CDR2 SYDVKM. The CDR3 loop spans 15 amino acids. Written as DNA, the CDR3 is TGTGCCAGCAGTAGGACAGGGGGCATTAACCAGCCCCAGCATTTT. Protein product: CASSRTGGINQPQHF.

The sample holds a few counts of this clonotype. The chain recombines TRBV28 with TRBJ2-3; D gene uncertain. Trimming pared 7 bases from V and 5 bases from J, leaving 22 bases between. The CDR3 is 16 amino acids. The germline V gene has CDR1 MDHEN and CDR2 SYDVKM. The CDR3 coding sequence is TGTGCCAGCAACTCCCCGGCACCCGAAAATCGAGATACGCAGTATTTT. Translating it yields CASNSPAPENRDTQYF.

This clonotype was counted many times. V gene TRBV28 combines with J gene TRBJ2-6, with TRBD1 identical over 8 bases. The germline V gene has CDR1 MDHEN and CDR2 SYDVKM. The CDR3 length is 15 residues. V lost 9 bases to trimming and J lost 0 bases; unmatched junction nucleotides: 4. CDR3 region: CASDRGFSGANVLTF. CDR3 nucleotide sequence: TGTGCCAGTGACAGGGGTTTCTCTGGGGCCAACGTCCTGACTTTC.

The J gene is TRBJ2-6, the V gene TRBV19; D possibly corresponds to TRBD1 (6 bases). The CDR3 is 16 residues long. Trimming cost V 6 bases and J 3 bases, with 15 bases left between them. Germline CDR1 reads LNHDA; CDR2 reads SQIVND (reference sequence). The CDR3 reads CASRTPTGHGANVLTF. In nucleotides, the CDR3 is TGTGCCAGTAGGACCCCAACAGGGCATGGGGCCAACGTCCTGACTTTC.

This clonotype was detected only a few times. The CDR3 nucleotides are TGTGCCACCAGCAGAGATCTGGCTGACTCCCTCCCCTACGAGCAGTACTTC. Residues: CATSRDLADSLPYEQYF. V gene TRBV15 combines with J gene TRBJ2-7, with unresolved D. V dropped 0 bases and J dropped 2 bases, with 17 bases sitting between them. CDR3 length: 17 amino acids. Germline assignment: CDR1 LNHNV and CDR2 YYDKDF (reference sequence). The whole variable domain, remainder taken from reference TRBV15 and TRBJ2-7, is DAMVIQNPRYQVTQFGKPVTLSCSQTLNHNVMYWYQQKSSQAPKLLFHYYDKDFNNEADTPDNFQSRRPNTSFCFLDIRSPGLGDTAMYLCATSRDLADSLPYEQYFGPGTRLTVT.

Only a few counts were recorded for this clonotype. The chain recombines TRBV9 with TRBJ2-3, with 9 nucleotides matching TRBD2. The trim removed 0 bases at V and 3 bases at J, leaving 5 bases unmatched. CDR1 is SGDLS, CDR2 YYNGEE, per germline. The CDR3 runs 16 residues. DNA of the CDR3: TGTGCCAGCAGCGTAGTAGCTAGCGGGGCAACAGATACGCAGTATTTT. Protein: CASSVVASGATDTQYF.

This clonotype has at least ten counts. The chain recombines TRBV18 with TRBJ2-7, with 10 bases identical to TRBD1. With 3 bases clipped from V and 3 bases from J, the junction kept 2 bases outside the gene matches. In germline, CDR1 is KGHSH, CDR2 LQKENI. The CDR3 has 14 residues. CDR3 protein: CASSPGQGDYEQYF. The CDR3 DNA reads TGTGCCAGCTCACCCGGACAGGGGGACTACGAGCAGTACTTC.

This clonotype was detected many times. CDR3 region: CASTPVSSYNEQFF. CDR3 in DNA: TGTGCCAGCACCCCCGTGAGCTCCTACAATGAGCAGTTCTTC. The chain employs TRBV12-3 or TRBV12-4 and TRBJ2-1, with D hard to call. The germline V and J ends were trimmed by 7 bases and 0 bases, with 10 bases remaining between them. The CDR3 extends over 14 amino acids.

This clonotype was seen only a few times. The chain uses TRBV27 and TRBJ1-5; 7 bases are a match to TRBD1. CDR3 length equals 15 residues. The V gene's germline CDR1 is MNHEY and CDR2 SMNVEV (reference sequence). V lost 3 bases to trimming and J lost 4 bases; unmatched junction nucleotides: 6. The chain's CDR3 is CASSFDYRGNQPQHF. The CDR3 region has the DNA TGTGCCAGCAGTTTTGACTACAGGGGAAATCAGCCCCAGCATTTT.

This clonotype was detected ten times or more. This chain joins TRBV5-1 and TRBJ2-7; TRBD2 aligns across 9 bases. Trimming at V came to 0 bases and at J to 2 bases, leaving 15 bases not matched to a gene. This CDR3 spans 19 amino acids. Germline assignment: CDR1 SGHRS and CDR2 YFSETQ. CDR3 sequence: CASSLAQGFTREGTYEQYF. In DNA form, the CDR3 reads TGCGCCAGCAGCTTGGCCCAGGGTTTTACGCGGGAGGGCACCTACGAGCAGTACTTC.

This clonotype has only a few counts. The chain is built from TRBV5-5 and TRBJ2-1, with D unclear. The CDR3 contains 13 residues. Germline V gives CDR1 SGHKS, CDR2 YYEKEE (reference sequence). V lost 1 base and J 8 bases, leaving 10 bases between the germline ends. As DNA, the CDR3 is TGTGCCAGCAGCTTGACTACGATCTATGAGCAGTTCTTC. This encodes CASSLTTIYEQFF.

This clonotype appeared many times. V gene TRBV14 combines with J gene TRBJ1-2; D is possibly TRBD1 (5 bases). The CDR3 sequence is 17 residues long. CDR1 SGHDN and CDR2 FVKESK come from the germline V gene. The V end lost 0 bases, the J end lost 4 bases, and 18 bases lay between the germline ends. The CDR3 spells CASSQDLLGAGGYGYTF. The CDR3 DNA sequence: TGTGCCAGCAGCCAAGATCTATTAGGGGCTGGTGGCTATGGCTACACCTTC.

This clonotype has at least ten counts. V is TRBV20-1 and J is TRBJ2-7, with TRBD2 matching 11 bases. The ends lost 4 bases at V and 3 bases at J; junction bases unmatched: 8. This CDR3 has 15 residues. Germline V gives CDR1 DFQATT, CDR2 SNEGSKA (reference sequence). The CDR3 region is CSATKLAGGVYEQYF. CDR3 coding DNA: TGCAGTGCTACCAAATTAGCGGGAGGGGTCTACGAGCAGTACTTC.

A note on this clonotype: A clone one base away is much larger, so this may be a read error. V is TRBV11-2 and J is TRBJ2-1, with TRBD2 matching 10 bases. Germline V lookup: CDR1 SGHAT, CDR2 FQNNGV. With V trimmed by 1 base and J by 8 bases, 8 bases remained unmatched. The length of the CDR3 is 16 residues. The CDR3, as DNA: TGTGCCAGCAGCTTAGGGGGACTAGCGCCCGACTATGAGCAGTTCTTC. Translated, it gives CASSLGGLAPDYEQFF.

Only one count was recorded for this clonotype. The chain links TRBV29-1 to TRBJ2-7; no clear D gene. V was pared by 1 base and J by 4 bases, with 5 bases between. Looked up from germline, CDR1 is SQVTM and CDR2 is ANQGSEA. CDR3 length: 11 amino acids. CDR3 region: CSVEVGYEQYF. As DNA, the CDR3 is TGCAGCGTTGAAGTAGGTTACGAGCAGTACTTC.

This clonotype came up many times. The V gene is TRBV20-1, the J gene TRBJ2-3; 15 nucleotides align to TRBD2. There are 15 residues in the CDR3. V trimming: 5 bases; J trimming: 4 bases; junction bases outside the gene matches: 4. Germline lookup yields CDR1 DFQATT and CDR2 SNEGSKA (reference sequence). This CDR3 reads CSARGLAGGSDTQYF. The CDR3 DNA sequence: TGCAGTGCTCGAGGACTAGCGGGAGGGTCAGATACGCAGTATTTT.